This TCR beta chain was sequenced for a study of blood T cell repertoires in COVID-19. Overall study: Samples of COVID-19 (acute and convalescent) were obtained from the United States, Italy and Spain.

Only in-frame clones appear in the TCRdb table, and some are missing; sequencing was by immunoSEQ multiplex PCR. The sample lists 230,000 or so clones, about 90% occurring once. CDR1 is MNHEY, CDR2 SVGEGT, per germline. V lost 4 bases to trimming and J lost 5 bases, with 14 bases between them. The CDR3 has 14 amino acids. What was sequenced was peripheral blood. The receptor's source is a man aged 40-49 years with active or convalescent COVID-19. The V call is TRBV6-2 or TRBV6-3, the J call TRBJ1-2; a possible D gene is TRBD1 (5 bases). The CDR3 is CASSLRGYVYGYTF. As DNA, the CDR3 is TGTGCCAGCAGTTTGCGGGGGTACGTTTATGGCTACACCTTC.